The 6 T cell receptor beta chains presented below share a single source sample, sequenced in a study of control samples from healthy donors and cancer patients. Generated by immunoSEQ multiplex PCR, the TCRdb table keeps only in-frame clones and is missing some. The data contain approximately 58,000 clones, 80% to 90% of them singletons. The specimen was PBMCs. The receptors were sampled from a woman aged 60-75 years with lung cancer.

For this clone: Other DNA sequences within the sample encode an identical CDR3. The V gene is TRBV6-1, the J gene TRBJ2-7, with D perhaps being TRBD1 or TRBD2 (5 bases each). The CDR3 loop spans 15 amino acids. CDR1 is MNHNS and CDR2 is SASEGT in the germline V gene. V lost 3 bases to trimming and J lost 2 bases, with 14 bases between them. The CDR3 DNA follows: TGTGCCAGCAGTGAGGGGGTGGGCGCTCCCTACGAGCAGTACTTC. Translation gives CASSEGVGAPYEQYF.

This rearrangement joins TRBV20-1 to TRBJ2-1, with 9 bases aligning to TRBD2. J was trimmed by 3 bases and V by 3 bases; bases with no gene match: 12. CDR1 is DFQATT, CDR2 SNEGSKA, per germline (reference sequence). This CDR3 region has 17 residues. CDR3 in DNA: TGCAGTGCTAGTGCCCCCCTGGGCGGGGGGGACTACAATGAGCAGTTCTTC. Its protein is CSASAPLGGGDYNEQFF.

This clone was detected a few times. This rearrangement joins TRBV21-1 to TRBJ1-1. TRBV21-1 is designated a pseudogene. This CDR3 is built from 11 residues. CDR3 in amino acids: CASRTNTEAFF. As DNA, the CDR3 is TGTGCCAGCAGGACGAACACTGAAGCTTTCTTT.

This clone came up a few times. The chain links TRBV7-6 to TRBJ2-7; D ambiguous. CDR3 length: 14 amino acids. CDR1 and CDR2 from the germline V gene are SGHVS and FNYEAQ. V lost 1 base and J 5 bases, leaving 12 bases between the germline ends. CDR3 coding DNA: TGTGCCAGCAGCTTAGTGGGTCAGTCTGACGAGCAGTACTTC. Translating gives CASSLVGQSDEQYF. Variable domain in full (rest from reference TRBV7-6 and TRBJ2-7): GAGVSQSPRYKVTKRGQDVALRCDPISGHVSLYWYRQALGQGPEFLTYFNYEAQQDKSGLPNDRFSAERPEGSISTLTIQRTEQRDSAMYRCASSLVGQSDEQYFGPGTRLTVT.

The V call is TRBV7-6, the J call TRBJ2-1, with unresolved D. This CDR3 has 16 residues. Germline CDR1 SGHVS, CDR2 FNYEAQ. V gave up 2 bases and J gave up 5 bases, with 16 bases separating them. The CDR3 loop is CASSLHGIVTDNEQFF. CDR3 sequence (DNA): TGTGCCAGCAGCTTACATGGGATCGTGACCGACAATGAGCAGTTCTTC.

This clone was seen a single time. V gene TRBV6-5 combines with J gene TRBJ1-3, with TRBD1 as a possible D gene (5 bases). Per germline, CDR1 MNHEY and CDR2 SVGAGI. CDR3 length equals 16 residues. Between the trimmed V and J ends, which lost 2 bases and 0 bases, there was a span of 11 bases. This chain's CDR3 is CASSYGGTLSGNTIYF. CDR3 sequence (DNA): TGTGCCAGCAGTTACGGCGGGACTCTCTCTGGAAACACCATATATTTT.